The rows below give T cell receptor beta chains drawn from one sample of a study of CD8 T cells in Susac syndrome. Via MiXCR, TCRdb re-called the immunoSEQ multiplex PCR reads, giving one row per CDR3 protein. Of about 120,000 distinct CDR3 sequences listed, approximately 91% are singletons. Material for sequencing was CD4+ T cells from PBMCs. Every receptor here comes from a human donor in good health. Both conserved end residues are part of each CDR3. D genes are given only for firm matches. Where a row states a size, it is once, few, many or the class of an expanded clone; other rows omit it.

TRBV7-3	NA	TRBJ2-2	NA	TGTGCCAGCAGCCCCGGGGGGCAGTCGGAGCTGTTTTTT	CASSPGGQSELFF
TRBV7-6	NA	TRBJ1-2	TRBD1	TGTGCCAGCAGCCCTAGGGGGGACAGGGAGGACTATGGCTACACCTTC	CASSPRGDREDYGYTF
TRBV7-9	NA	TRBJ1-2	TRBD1	TGTGCCAGCAGCTCTCCGGGACAGGGAACTTATGGCTACACCTTC	CASSSPGQGTYGYTF
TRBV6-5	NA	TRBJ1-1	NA	TGTGCCAGCAGTCGCAGGACGGGAACCAGTGAAGCTTTCTTT	CASSRRTGTSEAFF
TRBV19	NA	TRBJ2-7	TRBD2	TGTGCCAGTAGTATTGGCGGGAGTGTCGACGAGCAGTACTTC	CASSIGGSVDEQYF
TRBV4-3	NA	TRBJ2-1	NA	TGCGCCAGCAGCCAAGATCCAGGACTTCCTAGTAATGAGCAGTTCTTC	CASSQDPGLPSNEQFF
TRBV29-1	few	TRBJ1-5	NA	TGCAGCGTTTCTGGGGGGGTCAATCAGCCCCAGCATTTT	CSVSGGVNQPQHF
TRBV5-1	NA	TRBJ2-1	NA	TGCGCCAGCAGCTTGGAATGGCAGATTGAGCAGTTCTTC	CASSLEWQIEQFF
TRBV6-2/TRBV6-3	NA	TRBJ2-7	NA	TGTGCCAGCAGTCGACCGAGCGACAGGATCGCCTACGAGCAGTACTTC	CASSRPSDRIAYEQYF
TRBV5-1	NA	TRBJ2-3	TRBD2	TGCGCCAGCAGCAGAGGACTAGAAGGGGTCACAGATACGCAGTATTTT	CASSRGLEGVTDTQYF
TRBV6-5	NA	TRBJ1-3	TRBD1	TGTGCCAGCAGTTACTCGAGCGCAGGGGGATTTTCTGGAAACACCATATATTTT	CASSYSSAGGFSGNTIYF
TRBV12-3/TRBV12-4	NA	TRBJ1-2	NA	TGTGCCAGCAGACCACGGGACAATCAAGGCGGCTACACCTTC	CASRPRDNQGGYTF
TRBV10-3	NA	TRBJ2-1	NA	TGTGCCATCAGCATGAAGTCTCATGAGCAGTTCTTC	CAISMKSHEQFF
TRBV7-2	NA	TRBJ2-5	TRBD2	TGTGCCAGCAGCGTCCGGACTAGCGGGGGGATGAGGGAGACCCAGTACTTC	CASSVRTSGGMRETQYF
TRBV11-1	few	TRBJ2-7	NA	TGTGCCAGCAGCTTTAGCGGCTCCTACGAGCAGTACTTC	CASSFSGSYEQYF
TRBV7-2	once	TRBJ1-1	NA	TGTGCCAGCAGCTTCTCTCGGTTGGGCACTGAAGCTTTCTTT	CASSFSRLGTEAFF
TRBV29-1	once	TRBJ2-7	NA	TGCAGCGTTGTGGGCCAGGGTAAGCCCTACGAGCAGTACTTC	CSVVGQGKPYEQYF
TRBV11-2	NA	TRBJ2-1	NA	TGTGCCAGCAGCTTACCTCAGGACAGTCCGATTGATGAGCAGTTCTTC	CASSLPQDSPIDEQFF
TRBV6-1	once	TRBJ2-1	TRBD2	TGTGCCAGCAGTCCGGGAGGGCTAGCTTCCGAAAGAAGCTCCTACAATGAGCAGTTCTTC	CASSPGGLASERSSYNEQFF
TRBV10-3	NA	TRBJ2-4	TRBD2	TGTGCCATCAGTGGGACTAGCGGGGGAGAGGGCATTCAGTACTTC	CAISGTSGGEGIQYF
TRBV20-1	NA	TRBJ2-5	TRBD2	TGCAGTGCTAGAGTGGCGGGAGGCGTGGAGACCCAGTACTTC	CSARVAGGVETQYF
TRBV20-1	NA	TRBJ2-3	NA	TGCAGTGCTAGAGGAGGGGGAGAGGCAGATACGCAGTATTTT	CSARGGGEADTQYF
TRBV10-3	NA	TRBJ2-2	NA	TGTGCCAACTCCGAGTGGGACACCGGGGAGCTGTTTTTT	CANSEWDTGELFF
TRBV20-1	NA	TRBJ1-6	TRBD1	TGCAGTGCCCTATCTTACAGGGGTAGAGGGTACAATTCACCCCTCCACTTT	CSALSYRGRGYNSPLHF
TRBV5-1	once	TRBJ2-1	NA	TGCGCCAGCAGCCTAAGGGACTTTGGGTCCTACAATGAGCAGTTCTTC	CASSLRDFGSYNEQFF
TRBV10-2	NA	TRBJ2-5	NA	TGCGCCACCCTCCTGGCCGAGACCCAGTACTTC	CATLLAETQYF
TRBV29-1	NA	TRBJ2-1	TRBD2	TGCAGCGTTGAAGGGCTTAGCGGGATGTGGAATGAGCAGTTCTTC	CSVEGLSGMWNEQFF
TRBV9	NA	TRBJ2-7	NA	TGTGCCAGCAGCGTTTCTACAGGGATGCCGCACGAGCAGTACTTC	CASSVSTGMPHEQYF
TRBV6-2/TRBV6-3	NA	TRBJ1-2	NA	TGTGCCAGCAGTGACTTCGGGGTCTACTATGGCTACACCTTC	CASSDFGVYYGYTF
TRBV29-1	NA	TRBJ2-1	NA	TGCAGCGTTGAACAGGCGGGGCGAACTCACAATGAGCAGTTCTTC	CSVEQAGRTHNEQFF
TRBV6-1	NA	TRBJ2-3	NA	TGTGCCAGCAGCGCCAACTCCTACACAGATACGCAGTATTTT	CASSANSYTDTQYF
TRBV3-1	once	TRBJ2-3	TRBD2	TGTGCCAGCACGCTGAGCGGGAGGGTTCCAGATACGCAGTATTTT	CASTLSGRVPDTQYF
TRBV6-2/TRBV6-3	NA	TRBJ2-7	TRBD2	TGTGCCAGCGGAACTAGCGGGAGATTTTCCGAGCAGTACTTC	CASGTSGRFSEQYF
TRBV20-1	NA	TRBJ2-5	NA	TGCAGTGCTGAAAAAGAGACCCAGTACTTC	CSAEKETQYF
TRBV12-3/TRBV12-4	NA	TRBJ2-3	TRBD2	TGTGCCAGCAGTTTATCATCTAGCGGGAGAAAAGATACGCAGTATTTT	CASSLSSSGRKDTQYF
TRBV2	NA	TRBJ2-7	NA	TGTGCCAGCAGAGCGGGCTCCTACGAGCAGTACTTC	CASRAGSYEQYF
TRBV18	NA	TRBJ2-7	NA	TGTGCCAGCTCACCAGATCGGGCAGAGCAGTACTTC	CASSPDRAEQYF
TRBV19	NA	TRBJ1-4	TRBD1	TGTGCCACCGGACAGGGGGAGAGACTGTTTTTT	CATGQGERLFF
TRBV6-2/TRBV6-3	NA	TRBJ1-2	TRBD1	TGTGCCAGCAGTGTCGCCAGACTAACAGGGGCTCATGTAAACTATGGCTACACCTTC	CASSVARLTGAHVNYGYTF
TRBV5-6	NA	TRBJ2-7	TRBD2	TGTGCCAGCAGCTGGACTAGCGGGGATATAAACGAGCAGTACTTC	CASSWTSGDINEQYF
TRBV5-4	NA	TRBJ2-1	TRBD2	TGTGCCAGCTTTGACGCGGGAGTATCCTACAATGAGCAGTTCTTC	CASFDAGVSYNEQFF
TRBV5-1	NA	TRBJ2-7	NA	TGCGCCAGCAGACCGGACAACTACGAGCAGTACTTC	CASRPDNYEQYF
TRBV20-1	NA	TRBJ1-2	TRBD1	TGCAGTGCGTTACCGACAGGGAGCAGGGGCTATGGCTACACCTTC	CSALPTGSRGYGYTF
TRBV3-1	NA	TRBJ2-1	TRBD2	TGTGCCAGCAGCCAAGAACCAGCGGGAGTGACTGAGCAGTTCTTC	CASSQEPAGVTEQFF
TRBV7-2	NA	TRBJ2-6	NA	TGTGCCAGCAGCGGACATCACTCTGGGGCCAACGTCCTGACTTTC	CASSGHHSGANVLTF
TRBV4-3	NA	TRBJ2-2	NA	TGCGCCAGCAGCCAACCCACGGCCACCGGGGAGCTGTTTTTT	CASSQPTATGELFF
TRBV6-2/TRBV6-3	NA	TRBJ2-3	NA	TGTGCCAGCAGTTACGGTCCAGATACGCAGTATTTT	CASSYGPDTQYF
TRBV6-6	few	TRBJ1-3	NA	TGTGCCAGCAGTAACCACCGGGACCCTCCTGGAAACACCATATATTTT	CASSNHRDPPGNTIYF
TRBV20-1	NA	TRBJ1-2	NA	TGCAGTGCTAGAGAGGGGCCGAACTATGGCTACACCTTC	CSAREGPNYGYTF
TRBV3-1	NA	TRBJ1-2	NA	TGTGCCAGCAGCGCAACTAAAGACTATGGCTACACCTTC	CASSATKDYGYTF
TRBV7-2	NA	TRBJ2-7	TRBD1	TGTGCCAGCAGCTTAGGGGGGACAGTCTACGAGCAGTACTTC	CASSLGGTVYEQYF
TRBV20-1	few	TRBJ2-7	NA	TGCAGTGCTAGAAAGGCGGGCTCCTACGAGCAGTACTTC	CSARKAGSYEQYF
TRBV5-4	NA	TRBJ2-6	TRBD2	TGTGCCGTCGGGGTAGCGGGTTTTGGGGCCAACGTCCTGACTTTC	CAVGVAGFGANVLTF
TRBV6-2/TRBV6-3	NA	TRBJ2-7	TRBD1	TGTGCCAGCACCGACAGGGGGCGAGGCGAGCAGTACTTC	CASTDRGRGEQYF
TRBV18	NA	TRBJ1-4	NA	TGTGCCAGCTCCCAAAGCGGGTTACGCTCAACTAATGAAAAACTGTTTTTT	CASSQSGLRSTNEKLFF